This T cell receptor beta chain was captured by sequencing in a study of cytomegalovirus exposure and HLA in healthy donors. Overall study: Tens of millions of unique TCRs, all from HLA-typed donors, were included in an early release of the data.

On this clone: Its target is unknown.

The primer mix had 60 Vbeta and 13 Jbeta primers. The method was immunoSEQ multiplex PCR; TCRdb's version includes in-frame clones alone and lacks a portion of them. The table records some 190,000 clones, around 75% of them present only once. CDR1 SGHTA and CDR2 FQGNSA come from the germline V gene. The CDR3 is 13 amino acids. Study conclusions and caveats: A later analysis revealed that TCR association rates differed between HLA loci, peaking at DRB1 and bottoming out at HLA-C. HLA restriction was apparent for most CMV-associated TCR beta chains in a later analysis.

The rearrangement joins TRBV7-2 to TRBJ2-5; TRBD1 agrees at 10 bases. The end of the DNA fits TRBJ2-7 better, so the J call may be wrong. The sequence was collected from a woman aged 45-59 years in good health and CMV-seronegative. The specimen was PBMCs. The CDR3 region is CASSRDRGYEQYF. The CDR3 nucleotides read TGTGCCAGCAGTAGGGACAGGGGCTACGAGCAGTACTTC.